Listed below are T cell receptor beta chains from one sample, sequenced in a study of cytomegalovirus exposure and HLA in healthy donors. Libraries were prepared by immunoSEQ multiplex PCR; TCRdb keeps only in-frame clonotypes and omits some of them. The repertoire consists of 180,000 or so clones, with more than 65% occurring once and the leading ten covering roughly 13%. The sequencing sample was made of PBMCs. The receptors were gathered from a woman in her twenties or thirties in good health and CMV-seropositive. Both conserved end residues are part of each CDR3. A D gene is named only where the DNA matches it firmly. The listing skips clone size in some rows; elsewhere it reads once, few, many or a size class.

j_call v_call d_call clone_size cdr3_aa cdr3_nt
TRBJ2-7 TRBV27 - - CASSLLTSSSYEQYF TGTGCCAGCAGTTTACTAACCTCTTCGTCCTACGAGCAGTACTTC
TRBJ2-7 TRBV5-6 - - CASSPSVGSEQYF TGTGCCAGCAGCCCCTCAGTAGGGAGCGAGCAGTACTTC
TRBJ1-4 TRBV28 - once CASSLVNSLEKLFF TGTGCCAGCAGTTTAGTTAATAGCCTAGAAAAACTGTTTTTT
TRBJ1-2 TRBV29-1 TRBD1 - CSVRTGGNYGYTF TGCAGCGTTAGGACAGGGGGCAACTATGGCTACACCTTC
TRBJ1-5 TRBV28 - once CAASGSNQPQHF TGTGCCGCCTCAGGGAGCAATCAGCCCCAGCATTTT
TRBJ2-7 TRBV5-1 - - CASREYAYEQYF TGCGCCAGCCGGGAGTACGCCTACGAGCAGTACTTC
TRBJ2-7 TRBV6-1 TRBD1 - CASSEAWGQSYEQYF TGTGCCAGCAGTGAAGCGTGGGGACAGTCCTACGAGCAGTACTTC
TRBJ1-1 TRBV27 - - CASSLSRGTEAFF TGTGCCAGCAGTTTATCCCGGGGCACTGAAGCTTTCTTT
TRBJ2-5 TRBV5-1 TRBD2 - CASSSGRLSQETQYF TGCGCCAGCAGCAGCGGGAGGTTGTCCCAAGAGACCCAGTACTTC
TRBJ1-1 TRBV29-1 - - CSVRRGGNTEAFF TGCAGCGTCCGGAGGGGGGGGAACACTGAAGCTTTCTTT
TRBJ1-4 TRBV7-9 - - CASSDQRLNEKLFF TGTGCCAGCAGCGACCAGAGGCTTAATGAAAAACTGTTTTTT
TRBJ2-1 TRBV19 TRBD2 - CASTRLAVRGRVNNEQFF TGTGCCAGTACAAGGCTAGCGGTACGTGGAAGAGTCAACAATGAGCAGTTCTTC
TRBJ2-1 TRBV5-1 - once CASSSASANFRGEQFF TGCGCCAGCAGCTCCGCTAGCGCCAACTTTCGGGGGGAGCAGTTCTTC
TRBJ2-7 TRBV4-2 - - CASSPTDTYEQYF TGTGCCAGCAGCCCCACGGACACCTACGAGCAGTACTTC
TRBJ1-5 TRBV7-9 - - CASSLVGGLNQPQHF TGTGCCAGCAGCTTAGTTGGGGGCCTCAATCAGCCCCAGCATTTT
TRBJ1-4 TRBV15 TRBD1 - CATSRSIRQTGTNEKLFF TGTGCCACCAGCAGATCGATCAGACAGACAGGGACTAATGAAAAACTGTTTTTT